The sequence of this T cell receptor beta chain was determined in a study of OX40 agonist ivuxolimab in advanced cancers. In the study overall: Mean age around 60 years, range about 20 to 79; approximately 83% male. Overall study results and limits: Also present in some nonresponders was a low level of normalized T-cell clonal expansion. CD8+ T cells averaged more expanded clones than CD4+.

Autoimmune disease history or systemic immunosuppression led to patient exclusion. Measured with immunoSEQ multiplex PCR; TCRdb has only the in-frame clones, and not every one. The sample includes tens of thousands of clones, 80% to 90% of them seen just once. Only one count was recorded for this clone. Its antigen is not known. CDR1 SGDLS and CDR2 YYNGEE come from the germline V gene. This CDR3 is 16 amino acids long. The junction had 13 bases not matched to a gene; V was cut back by 4 bases and J by 5 bases. The material sequenced was CD4+ or CD8+ T cells sorted from blood, taken in a trial of the OX40 agonist ivuxolimab. This receptor was identified in an adult with an advanced solid tumor such as melanoma, head and neck, liver or kidney cancer. The chain couples TRBV9 to TRBJ2-7; 9 nucleotides align to TRBD2. CDR3 DNA sequence: TGTGCCAGCAGCTTGAAACCGGGACTAGCCTCGGACGAGCAGTACTTC. It codes for CASSLKPGLASDEQYF.